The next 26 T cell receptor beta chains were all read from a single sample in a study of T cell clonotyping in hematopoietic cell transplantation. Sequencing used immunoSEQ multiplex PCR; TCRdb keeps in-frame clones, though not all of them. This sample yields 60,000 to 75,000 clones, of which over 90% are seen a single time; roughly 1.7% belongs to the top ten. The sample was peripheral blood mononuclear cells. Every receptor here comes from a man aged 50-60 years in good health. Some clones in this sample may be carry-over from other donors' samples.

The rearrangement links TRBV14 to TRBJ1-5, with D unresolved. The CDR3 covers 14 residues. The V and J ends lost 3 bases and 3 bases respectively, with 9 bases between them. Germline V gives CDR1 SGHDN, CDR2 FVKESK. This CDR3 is CASSHGRNNQPQHF. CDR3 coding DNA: TGTGCCAGCAGCCATGGGCGGAACAATCAGCCCCAGCATTTT.

CDR3: CASSYDKTYGYTF. The CDR3 region has the DNA TGTGCCAGCAGTTACGACAAGACCTATGGCTACACCTTC. J is TRBJ1-2 and V is TRBV6-5; no firm D call. Looked up from germline, CDR1 is MNHEY and CDR2 is SVGAGI. This CDR3 region has 13 residues. The V gene lost 2 bases and the J gene lost 4 bases, with 8 bases spanning the gap.

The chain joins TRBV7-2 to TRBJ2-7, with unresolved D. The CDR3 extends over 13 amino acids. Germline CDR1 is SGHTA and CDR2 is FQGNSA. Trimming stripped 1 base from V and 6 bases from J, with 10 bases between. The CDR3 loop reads CASSLVFTSEQYF. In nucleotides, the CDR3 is TGTGCCAGCAGCTTAGTTTTTACCTCCGAGCAGTACTTC.

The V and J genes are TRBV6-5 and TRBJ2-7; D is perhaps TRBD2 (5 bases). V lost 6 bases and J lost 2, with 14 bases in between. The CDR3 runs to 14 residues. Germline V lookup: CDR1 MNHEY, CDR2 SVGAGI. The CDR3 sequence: CASRRKRLTYEQYF. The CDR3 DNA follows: TGTGCCAGCAGACGGAAGCGGTTGACCTACGAGCAGTACTTC.

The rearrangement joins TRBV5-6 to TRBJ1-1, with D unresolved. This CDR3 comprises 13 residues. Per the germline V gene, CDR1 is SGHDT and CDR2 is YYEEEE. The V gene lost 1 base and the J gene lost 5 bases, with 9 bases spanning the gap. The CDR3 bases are TGTGCCAGCAGCTTGATTAAGGGTACTGAAGCTTTCTTT. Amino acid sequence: CASSLIKGTEAFF.

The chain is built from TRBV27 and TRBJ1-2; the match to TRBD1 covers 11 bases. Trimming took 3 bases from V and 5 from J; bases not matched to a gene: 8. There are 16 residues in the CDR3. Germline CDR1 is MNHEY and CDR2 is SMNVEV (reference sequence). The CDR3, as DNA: TGTGCCAGCAGTTTTGTAGGGGACAGGGGGAGGTATGGCTACACCTTC. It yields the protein CASSFVGDRGRYGYTF.

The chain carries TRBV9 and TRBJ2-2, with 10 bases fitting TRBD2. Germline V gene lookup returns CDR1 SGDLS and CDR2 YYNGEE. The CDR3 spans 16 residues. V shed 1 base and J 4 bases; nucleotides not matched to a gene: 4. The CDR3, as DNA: TGTGCCAGCAGCGTAAGCGGGGGGGCCAGCACCGGGGAGCTGTTTTTT. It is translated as CASSVSGGASTGELFF.

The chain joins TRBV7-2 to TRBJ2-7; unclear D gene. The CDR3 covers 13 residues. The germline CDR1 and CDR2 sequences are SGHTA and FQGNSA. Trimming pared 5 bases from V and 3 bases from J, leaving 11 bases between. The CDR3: CASSHRLRYEQYF. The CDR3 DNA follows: TGTGCCAGCAGCCATAGACTCCGCTACGAGCAGTACTTC.

The CDR3 sequence is CASGFQEQYF. The CDR3 DNA is TGTGCTAGTGGTTTTCAGGAGCAGTACTTC. The V call is TRBV12-5, the J call TRBJ2-7; D is unclear. The germline V gene has CDR1 LGHNT and CDR2 FRNRAP. V dropped 3 bases and J dropped 7 bases, with 4 bases sitting between them. The CDR3 loop spans 10 amino acids.

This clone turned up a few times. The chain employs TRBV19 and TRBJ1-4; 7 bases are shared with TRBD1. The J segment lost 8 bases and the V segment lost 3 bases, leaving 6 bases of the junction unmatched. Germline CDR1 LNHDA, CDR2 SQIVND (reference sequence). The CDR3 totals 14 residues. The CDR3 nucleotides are TGTGCCAGTAGTATCGGGACAGCCCCAGAAAAACTGTTTTTT. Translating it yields CASSIGTAPEKLFF.

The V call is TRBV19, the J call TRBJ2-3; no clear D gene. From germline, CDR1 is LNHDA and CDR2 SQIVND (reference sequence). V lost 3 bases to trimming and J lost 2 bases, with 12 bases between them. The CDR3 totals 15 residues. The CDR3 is CASSIGTDSTDTQYF. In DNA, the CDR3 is TGTGCCAGTAGTATTGGCACAGATTCCACAGATACGCAGTATTTT.

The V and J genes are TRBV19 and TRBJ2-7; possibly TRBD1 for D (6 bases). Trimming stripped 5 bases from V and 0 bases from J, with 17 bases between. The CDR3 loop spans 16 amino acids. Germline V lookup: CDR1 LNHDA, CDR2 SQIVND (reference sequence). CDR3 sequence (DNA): TGTGCCAGTAGTGCGAGTACAGGGTATCGCTCCTACGAGCAGTACTTC. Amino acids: CASSASTGYRSYEQYF.

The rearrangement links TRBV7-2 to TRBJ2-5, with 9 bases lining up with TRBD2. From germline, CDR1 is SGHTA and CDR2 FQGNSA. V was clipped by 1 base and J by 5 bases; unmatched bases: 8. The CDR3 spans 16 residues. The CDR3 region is CASSLGGGGARETQYF. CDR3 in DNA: TGTGCCAGCAGCTTAGGTGGCGGGGGGGCCAGGGAGACCCAGTACTTC. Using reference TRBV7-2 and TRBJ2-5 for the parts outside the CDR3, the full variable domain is GAGVSQSPSNKVTEKGKDVELRCDPISGHTALYWYRQSLGQGLEFLIYFQGNSAPDKSGLPSDRFSAERTGGSVSTLTIQRTQQEDSAVYLCASSLGGGGARETQYFGPGTRLLVL.

CDR3 bases: TGTGCCAGCAGTGAACGAGCCGCCAAAACTTTCTTT. This encodes CASSERAAKTFF. The chain combines TRBV25-1 with TRBJ1-1; no clear D. V gave up 2 bases and J gave up 12 bases, with 13 bases separating them. Germline V gene data show CDR1 as MGHDK and CDR2 as SYGVNS. The CDR3 contains 12 residues.

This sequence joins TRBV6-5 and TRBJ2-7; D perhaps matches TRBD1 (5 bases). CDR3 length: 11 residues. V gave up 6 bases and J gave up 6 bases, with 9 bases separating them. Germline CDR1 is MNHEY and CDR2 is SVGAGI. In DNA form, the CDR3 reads TGTGCCAGCAGAGACACAGGCGAGCAGTACTTC. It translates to CASRDTGEQYF.

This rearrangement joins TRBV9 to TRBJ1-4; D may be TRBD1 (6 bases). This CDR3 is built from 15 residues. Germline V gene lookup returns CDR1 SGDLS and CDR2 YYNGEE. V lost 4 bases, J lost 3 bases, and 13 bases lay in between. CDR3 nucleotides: TGTGCCAGCAGCCCAGAGGGGGGCCCTAATGAAAAACTGTTTTTT. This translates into CASSPEGGPNEKLFF.

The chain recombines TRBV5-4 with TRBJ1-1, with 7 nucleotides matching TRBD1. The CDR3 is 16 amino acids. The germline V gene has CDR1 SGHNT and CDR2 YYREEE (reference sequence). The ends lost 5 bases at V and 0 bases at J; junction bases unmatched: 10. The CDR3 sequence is CASSSDRARVNTEAFF. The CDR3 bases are TGTGCCAGCAGTTCCGACAGGGCCCGGGTGAACACTGAAGCTTTCTTT.

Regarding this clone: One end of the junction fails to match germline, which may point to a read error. CDR3 protein: CASSQEFAVNTEAFF. In DNA, the CDR3 is TGTGCCAGCAGCCAAGAATTTGCAGTGAACACTGAGGCTTTCTTT. The chain has TRBV14 and TRBJ1-1, with no clear D. Germline V gene data show CDR1 as SGHDN and CDR2 as FVKESK. The CDR3 runs 15 residues.

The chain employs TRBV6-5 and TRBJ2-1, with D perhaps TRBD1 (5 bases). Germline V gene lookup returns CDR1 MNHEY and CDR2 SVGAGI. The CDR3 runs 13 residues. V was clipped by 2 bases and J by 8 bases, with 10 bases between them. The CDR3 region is CASSYPGHYEQFF. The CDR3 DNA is TGTGCCAGCAGTTACCCCGGACATTATGAGCAGTTCTTC.

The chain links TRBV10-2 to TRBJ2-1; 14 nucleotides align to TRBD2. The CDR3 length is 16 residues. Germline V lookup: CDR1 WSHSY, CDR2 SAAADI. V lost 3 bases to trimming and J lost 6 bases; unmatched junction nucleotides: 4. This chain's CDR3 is CASSDPGLAGGNEQFF. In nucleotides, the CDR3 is TGCGCCAGCAGTGATCCAGGACTAGCGGGGGGCAATGAGCAGTTCTTC.

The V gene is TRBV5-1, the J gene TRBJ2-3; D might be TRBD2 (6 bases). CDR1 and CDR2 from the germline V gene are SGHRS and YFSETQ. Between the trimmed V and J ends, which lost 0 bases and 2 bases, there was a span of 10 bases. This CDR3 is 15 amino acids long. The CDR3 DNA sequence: TGCGCCAGCAGCTTGGCATTGCGGGACACAGATACGCAGTATTTT. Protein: CASSLALRDTDTQYF. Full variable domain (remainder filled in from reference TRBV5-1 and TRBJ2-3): KAGVTQTPRYLIKTRGQQVTLSCSPISGHRSVSWYQQTPGQGLQFLFEYFSETQRNKGNFPGRFSGRQFSNSRSEMNVSTLELGDSALYLCASSLALRDTDTQYFGPGTRLTVL.

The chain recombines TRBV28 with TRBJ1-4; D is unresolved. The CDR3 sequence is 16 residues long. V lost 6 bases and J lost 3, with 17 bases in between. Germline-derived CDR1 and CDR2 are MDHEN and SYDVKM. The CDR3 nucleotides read TGTGCCAGCAGCCCCCAATCGGGCATGGCTAATGAAAAACTGTTTTTT. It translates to CASSPQSGMANEKLFF.

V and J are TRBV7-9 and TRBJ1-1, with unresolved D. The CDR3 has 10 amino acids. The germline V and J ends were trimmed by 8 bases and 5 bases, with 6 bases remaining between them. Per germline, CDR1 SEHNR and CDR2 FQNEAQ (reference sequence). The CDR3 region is CASSGTEAFF. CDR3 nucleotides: TGTGCCAGCTCGGGGACTGAAGCTTTCTTT.

CDR3: CASSVVAGGLTDTQYF. The CDR3 DNA follows: TGTGCCAGCAGCGTCGTAGCGGGAGGGTTGACAGATACGCAGTATTTT. The gene calls are TRBV11-2 and TRBJ2-3; 11 bases are shared with TRBD2. Germline trimming cut 5 bases from V and 3 bases from J; bases unmatched to any gene: 7. The V gene's germline CDR1 is SGHAT and CDR2 FQNNGV. The CDR3 totals 16 residues.

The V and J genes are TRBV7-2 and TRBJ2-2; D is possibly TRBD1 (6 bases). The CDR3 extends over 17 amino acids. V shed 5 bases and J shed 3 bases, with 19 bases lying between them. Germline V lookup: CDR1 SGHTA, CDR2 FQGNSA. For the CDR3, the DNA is TGTGCCAGCAGCCCTTTTGCCGGACAGCTTCACACCGGGGAGCTGTTTTTT. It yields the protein CASSPFAGQLHTGELFF.

In nucleotides, the CDR3 is TGTGCCGGCCAAGGGGGGCGCGGCACTGAAGCTTTCTTT. It codes for CAGQGGRGTEAFF. The chain is built from TRBV30 and TRBJ1-1, with a possible D match to TRBD1 (6 bases). CDR1 and CDR2 (germline): GTSNPN, SVGIG (reference sequence). The CDR3 is made up of 13 amino acids. The germline V and J ends were trimmed by 8 bases and 4 bases, with 17 bases remaining between them.